This T cell receptor (beta chain) emerged from a study of blood T cell repertoires in COVID-19. About the study: From the United States, Italy and Spain came samples of acute and convalescent COVID-19. From T cells, B-cell-depleted T cells, or PBMCs came the material, which was cDNA or gDNA.

With V trimmed by 4 bases and J by 9 bases, 10 bases remained unmatched. CDR1 and CDR2 (germline): SGHDN, FVKESK. The CDR3 contains 14 residues. Study processing details: Reference gene primer amplification yielded estimated nucleated cell counts. Profiled with immunoSEQ multiplex PCR; TCRdb holds only in-frame clones, not every one. V, J and clone size are taken as reported in that table, and D and trimming were inferred from the DNA itself. Among approximately 270,000 clones listed, around nine tenths were seen once. Sequenced: peripheral blood. The genes are TRBV14 and TRBJ2-7; TRBD1 matches 9 bases. The TCR was taken from a man aged 35-49 years with active or convalescent COVID-19. The CDR3 bases are TGTGCCAGCAGCCTATACAGGACAGGGGACGCGCAGTACTTC. Residues: CASSLYRTGDAQYF.